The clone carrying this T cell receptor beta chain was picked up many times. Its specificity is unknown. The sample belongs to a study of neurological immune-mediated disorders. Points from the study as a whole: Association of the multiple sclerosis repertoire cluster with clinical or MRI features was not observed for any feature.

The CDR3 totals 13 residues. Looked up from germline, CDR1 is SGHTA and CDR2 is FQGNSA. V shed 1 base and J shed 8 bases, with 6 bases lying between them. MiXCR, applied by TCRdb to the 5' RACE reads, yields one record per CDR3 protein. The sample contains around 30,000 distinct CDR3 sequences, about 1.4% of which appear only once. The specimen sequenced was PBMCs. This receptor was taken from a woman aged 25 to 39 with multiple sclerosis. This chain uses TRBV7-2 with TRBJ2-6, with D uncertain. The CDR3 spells CASSLDYSNVLTF. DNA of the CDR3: TGTGCCAGCAGCTTAGATTACTCCAACGTCCTGACTTTC.